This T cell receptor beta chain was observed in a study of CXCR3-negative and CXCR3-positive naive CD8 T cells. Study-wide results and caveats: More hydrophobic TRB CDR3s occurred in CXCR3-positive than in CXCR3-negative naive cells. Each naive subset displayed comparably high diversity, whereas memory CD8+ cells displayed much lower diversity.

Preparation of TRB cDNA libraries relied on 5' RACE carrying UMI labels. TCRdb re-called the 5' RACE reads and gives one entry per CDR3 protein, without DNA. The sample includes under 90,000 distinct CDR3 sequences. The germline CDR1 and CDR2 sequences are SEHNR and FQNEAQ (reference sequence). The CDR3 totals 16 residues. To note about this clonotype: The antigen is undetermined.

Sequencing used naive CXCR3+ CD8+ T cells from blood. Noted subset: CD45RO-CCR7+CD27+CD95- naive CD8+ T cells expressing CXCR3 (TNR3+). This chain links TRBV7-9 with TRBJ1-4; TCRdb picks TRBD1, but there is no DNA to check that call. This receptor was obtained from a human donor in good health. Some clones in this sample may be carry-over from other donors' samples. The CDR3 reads CASTPSLDRRNEKLFF.